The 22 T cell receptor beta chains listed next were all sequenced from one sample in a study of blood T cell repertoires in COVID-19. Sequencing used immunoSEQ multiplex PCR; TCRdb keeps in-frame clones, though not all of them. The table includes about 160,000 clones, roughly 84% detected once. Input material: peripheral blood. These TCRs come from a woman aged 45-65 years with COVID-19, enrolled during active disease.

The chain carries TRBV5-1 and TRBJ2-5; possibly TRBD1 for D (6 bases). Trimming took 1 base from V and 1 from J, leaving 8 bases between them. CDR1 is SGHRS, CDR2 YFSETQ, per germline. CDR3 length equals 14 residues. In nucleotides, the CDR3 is TGCGCCAGCAGCTTGAGGGGGTTCCAAGAGACCCAGTACTTC. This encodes CASSLRGFQETQYF.

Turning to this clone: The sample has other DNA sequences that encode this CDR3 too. This chain's CDR3 is CASSQDRNQPQHF. CDR3 in DNA: TGCGCCAGCAGCCAGGACAGAAATCAGCCCCAGCATTTT. The chain uses TRBV4-3 and TRBJ1-5, with D possibly being TRBD1 (6 bases). CDR3 length: 13 amino acids. Germline assignment: CDR1 LGHNA and CDR2 YSLEER. Trimming left V 3 bases short and J 4 bases short, with 7 bases between.

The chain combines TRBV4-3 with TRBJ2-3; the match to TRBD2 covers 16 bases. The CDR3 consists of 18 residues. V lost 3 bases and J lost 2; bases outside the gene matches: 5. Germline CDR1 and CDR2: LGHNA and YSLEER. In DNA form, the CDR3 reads TGCGCCAGCAGCCAGGGGACTAGCGGGGGGGCAGACACAGATACGCAGTATTTT. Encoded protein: CASSQGTSGGADTDTQYF.

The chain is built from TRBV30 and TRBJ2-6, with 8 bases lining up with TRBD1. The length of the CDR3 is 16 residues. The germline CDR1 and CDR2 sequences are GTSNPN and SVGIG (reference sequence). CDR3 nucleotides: TGTGCATCGGGGACAGGTGGATCCTCTGGGGCCAACGTCCTGACTTTC. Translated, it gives CASGTGGSSGANVLTF.

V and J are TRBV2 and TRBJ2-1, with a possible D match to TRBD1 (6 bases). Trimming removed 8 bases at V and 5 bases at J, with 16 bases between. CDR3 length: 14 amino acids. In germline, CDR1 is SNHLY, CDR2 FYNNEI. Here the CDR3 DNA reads TGTGCCAGCGGTCTGGGCAGGGGAAACAATGAGCAGTTCTTC. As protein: CASGLGRGNNEQFF.

CDR3 in amino acids: CASSQDAGGPIETQYF. For the CDR3, the DNA is TGCGCCAGCAGCCAGGACGCGGGGGGGCCTATAGAGACCCAGTACTTC. The rearrangement uses TRBV4-1 and TRBJ2-5; TRBD2 matches 9 bases. CDR3 length equals 16 residues. Germline CDR1 and CDR2: MGHRA and YSYEKL. V gave up 3 bases and J gave up 4 bases; unmatched junction bases: 9.

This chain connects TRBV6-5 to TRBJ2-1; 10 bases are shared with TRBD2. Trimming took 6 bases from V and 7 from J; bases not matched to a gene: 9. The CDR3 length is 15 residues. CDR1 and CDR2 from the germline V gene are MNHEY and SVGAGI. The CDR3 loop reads CASSPSGGAVNEQFF. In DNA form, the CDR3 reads TGTGCCAGCAGCCCAAGCGGGGGGGCGGTGAATGAGCAGTTCTTC.

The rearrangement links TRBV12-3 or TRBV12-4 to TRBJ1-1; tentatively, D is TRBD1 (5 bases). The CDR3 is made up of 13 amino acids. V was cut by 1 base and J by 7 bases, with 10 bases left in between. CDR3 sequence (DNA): TGTGCCAGCAGTTTAGGGGGGGAGCGTGAAGCTTTCTTT. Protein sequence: CASSLGGEREAFF.

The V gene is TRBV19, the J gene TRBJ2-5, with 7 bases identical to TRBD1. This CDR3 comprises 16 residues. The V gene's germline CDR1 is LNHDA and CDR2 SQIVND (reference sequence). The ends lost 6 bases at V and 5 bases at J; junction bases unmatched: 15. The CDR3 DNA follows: TGTGCCAGTAGCCAAGGAGGACACCCGACAGGGGAGACCCAGTACTTC. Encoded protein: CASSQGGHPTGETQYF.

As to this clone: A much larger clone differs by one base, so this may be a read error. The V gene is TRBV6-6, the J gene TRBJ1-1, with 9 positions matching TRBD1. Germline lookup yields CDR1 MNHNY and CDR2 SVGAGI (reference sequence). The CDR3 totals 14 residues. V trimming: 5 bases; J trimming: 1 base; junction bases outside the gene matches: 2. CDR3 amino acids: CASSPGQGNTEAFF. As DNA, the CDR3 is TGTGCCAGCAGTCCGGGACAGGGGAACACTGAAGCTTTCTTT.

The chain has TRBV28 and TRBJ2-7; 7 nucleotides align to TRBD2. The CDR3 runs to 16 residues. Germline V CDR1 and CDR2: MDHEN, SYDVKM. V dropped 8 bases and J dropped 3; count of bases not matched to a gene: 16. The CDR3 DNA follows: TGTGCCAGCGTATCCCCCAGGGCGGGGGTCGTCTACGAGCAGTACTTC. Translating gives CASVSPRAGVVYEQYF.

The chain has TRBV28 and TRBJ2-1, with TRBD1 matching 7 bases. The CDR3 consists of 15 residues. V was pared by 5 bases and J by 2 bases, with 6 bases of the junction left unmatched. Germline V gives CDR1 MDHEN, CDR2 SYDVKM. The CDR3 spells CASSPQGLAYNEQFF. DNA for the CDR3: TGTGCCAGCAGTCCACAGGGGTTAGCCTACAATGAGCAGTTCTTC. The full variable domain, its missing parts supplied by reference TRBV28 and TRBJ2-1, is DVKVTQSSRYLVKRTGEKVFLECVQDMDHENMFWYRQDPGLGLRLIYFSYDVKMKEKGDIPEGYSVSREKKERFSLILESASTNQTSMYLCASSPQGLAYNEQFFGPGTRLTVL.

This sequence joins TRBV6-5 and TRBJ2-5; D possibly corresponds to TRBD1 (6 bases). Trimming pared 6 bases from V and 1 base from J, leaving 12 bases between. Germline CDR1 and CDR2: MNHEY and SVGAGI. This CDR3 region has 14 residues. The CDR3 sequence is CASSPGTSQETQYF. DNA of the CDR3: TGTGCCAGCAGCCCCGGGACAAGCCAAGAGACCCAGTACTTC.

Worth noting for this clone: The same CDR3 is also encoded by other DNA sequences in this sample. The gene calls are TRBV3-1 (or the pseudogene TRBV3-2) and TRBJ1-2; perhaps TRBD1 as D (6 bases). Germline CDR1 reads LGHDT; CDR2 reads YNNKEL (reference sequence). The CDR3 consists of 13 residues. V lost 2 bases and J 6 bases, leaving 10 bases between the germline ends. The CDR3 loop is CASSQRTANGYTF. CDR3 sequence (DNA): TGTGCCAGCAGCCAAAGGACAGCTAATGGCTACACCTTC.

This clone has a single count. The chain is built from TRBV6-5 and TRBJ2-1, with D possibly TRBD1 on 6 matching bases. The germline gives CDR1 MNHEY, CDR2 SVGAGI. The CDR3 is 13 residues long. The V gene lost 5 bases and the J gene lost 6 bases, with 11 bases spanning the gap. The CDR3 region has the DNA TGTGCCAGCAGTCAACAGGGAAGCAATGAGCAGTTCTTC. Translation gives CASSQQGSNEQFF.

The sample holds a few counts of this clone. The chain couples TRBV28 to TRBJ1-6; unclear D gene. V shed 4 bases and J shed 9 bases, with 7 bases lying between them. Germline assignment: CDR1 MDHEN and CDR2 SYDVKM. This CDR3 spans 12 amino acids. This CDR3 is CASSSRGSPLHF. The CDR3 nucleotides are TGTGCCAGCAGTTCACGGGGTTCACCCCTCCACTTT.

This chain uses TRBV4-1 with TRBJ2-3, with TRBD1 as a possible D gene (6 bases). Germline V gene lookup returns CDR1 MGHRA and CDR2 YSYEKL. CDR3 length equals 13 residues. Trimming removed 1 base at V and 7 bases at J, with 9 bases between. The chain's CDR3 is CASSQGGPYTQYF. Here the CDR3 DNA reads TGCGCCAGCAGCCAAGGGGGGCCGTATACGCAGTATTTT.

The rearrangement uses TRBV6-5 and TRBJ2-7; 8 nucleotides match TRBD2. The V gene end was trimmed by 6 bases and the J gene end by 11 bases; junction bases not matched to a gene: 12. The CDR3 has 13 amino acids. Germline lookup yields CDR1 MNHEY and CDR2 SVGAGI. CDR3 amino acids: CASRPRGAGEEYF. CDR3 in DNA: TGTGCCAGCAGGCCCCGGGGAGCGGGGGAAGAGTACTTC.

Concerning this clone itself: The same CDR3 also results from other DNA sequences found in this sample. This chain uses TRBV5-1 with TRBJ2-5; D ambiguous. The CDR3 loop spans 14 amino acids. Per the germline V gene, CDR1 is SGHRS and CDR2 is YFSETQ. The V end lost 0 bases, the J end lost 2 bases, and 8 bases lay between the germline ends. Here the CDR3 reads CASSLGRVQETQYF. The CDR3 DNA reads TGCGCCAGCAGCTTGGGCCGGGTACAAGAGACCCAGTACTTC.

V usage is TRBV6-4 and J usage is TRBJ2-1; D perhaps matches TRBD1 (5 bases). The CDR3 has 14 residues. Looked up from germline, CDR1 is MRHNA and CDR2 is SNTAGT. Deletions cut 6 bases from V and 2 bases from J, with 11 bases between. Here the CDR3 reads CASSETETYNEQFF. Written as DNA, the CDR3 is TGTGCCAGCAGCGAGACAGAAACCTACAATGAGCAGTTCTTC.

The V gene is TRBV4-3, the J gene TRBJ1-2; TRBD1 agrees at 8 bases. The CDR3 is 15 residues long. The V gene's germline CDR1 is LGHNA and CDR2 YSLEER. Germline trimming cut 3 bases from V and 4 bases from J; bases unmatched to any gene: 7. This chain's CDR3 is CASSQGDRSLYGYTF. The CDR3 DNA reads TGCGCCAGCAGCCAGGGGGACAGGAGCCTCTATGGCTACACCTTC.

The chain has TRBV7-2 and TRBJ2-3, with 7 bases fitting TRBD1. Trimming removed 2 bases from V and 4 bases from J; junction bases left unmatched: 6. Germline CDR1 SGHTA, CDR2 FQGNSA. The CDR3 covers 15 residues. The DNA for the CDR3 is TGTGCCAGCAGCTTAAGGAACAGGGGTTCAGATACGCAGTATTTT. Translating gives CASSLRNRGSDTQYF.